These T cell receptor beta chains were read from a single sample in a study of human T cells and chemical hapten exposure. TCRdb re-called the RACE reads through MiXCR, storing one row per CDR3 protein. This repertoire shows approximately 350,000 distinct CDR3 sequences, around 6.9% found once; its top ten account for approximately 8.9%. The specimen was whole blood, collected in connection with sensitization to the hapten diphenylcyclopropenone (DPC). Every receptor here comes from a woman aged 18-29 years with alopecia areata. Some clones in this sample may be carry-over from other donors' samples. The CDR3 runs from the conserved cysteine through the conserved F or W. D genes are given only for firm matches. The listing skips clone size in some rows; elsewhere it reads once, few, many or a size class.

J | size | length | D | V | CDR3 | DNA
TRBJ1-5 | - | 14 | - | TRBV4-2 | CASSQNGGNQPQHF | TGTGCCAGCAGCCAAAACGGCGGCAATCAGCCCCAGCATTTT
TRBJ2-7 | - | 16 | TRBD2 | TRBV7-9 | CASSPTSGGLRYEQYF | TGTGCCAGCAGCCCCACTAGCGGGGGCCTGCGGTACGAGCAGTACTTC
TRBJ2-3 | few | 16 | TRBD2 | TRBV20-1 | CSAPGTSGSSTDTQYF | TGCAGTGCGCCCGGGACTAGCGGATCTAGCACAGATACGCAGTATTTT
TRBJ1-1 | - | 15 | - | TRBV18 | CASSPRGQTNTEAFF | TGTGCCAGCTCACCACGGGGGCAAACGAACACTGAAGCTTTCTTT
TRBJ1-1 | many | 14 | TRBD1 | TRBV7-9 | CASSLRTGNTEAFF | TGTGCCAGCAGCTTAAGGACAGGGAACACTGAAGCTTTCTTT
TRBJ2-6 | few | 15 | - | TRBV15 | CATSRDFRGANVLTF | TGTGCCACCAGCAGAGATTTTCGTGGGGCCAACGTCCTGACTTTC
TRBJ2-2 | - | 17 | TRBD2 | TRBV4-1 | CASSGLAGGLGTGELFF | TGCGCCAGCAGTGGACTAGCGGGGGGGCTCGGCACCGGGGAGCTGTTTTTT
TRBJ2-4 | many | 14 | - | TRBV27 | CASSLERVGNIQYF | TGTGCCAGCAGTTTAGAGAGGGTAGGAAACATTCAGTACTTC
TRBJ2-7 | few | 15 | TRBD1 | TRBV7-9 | CASSSRTGSPYEQYF | TGTGCCAGCAGCTCCCGGACAGGATCCCCCTACGAGCAGTACTTC
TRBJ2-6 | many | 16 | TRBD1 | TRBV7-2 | CASSSGTGTGANVLTF | TGTGCCAGCAGCTCCGGGACAGGGACTGGGGCCAACGTCCTGACTTTC
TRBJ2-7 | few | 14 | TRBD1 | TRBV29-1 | CSVEDRDRGYEQYF | TGCAGCGTTGAAGATCGGGACAGGGGGTACGAGCAGTACTTC
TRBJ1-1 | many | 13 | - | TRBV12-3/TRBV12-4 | CASSPRPNTEAFF | TGTGCCAGCAGTCCCAGACCGAACACTGAAGCTTTCTTT
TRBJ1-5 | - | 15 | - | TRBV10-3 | CAIRAGLEGNQPQHF | TGTGCCATCAGGGCAGGGCTGGAGGGCAATCAGCCCCAGCATTTT
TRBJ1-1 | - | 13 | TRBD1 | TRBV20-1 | CSSKRGRDTEAFF | TGCAGTTCCAAGAGGGGGCGCGACACTGAAGCTTTCTTT
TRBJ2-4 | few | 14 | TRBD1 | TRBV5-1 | CASSAGQGAGIQYF | TGCGCCAGCAGCGCAGGACAGGGGGCAGGCATTCAGTACTTC
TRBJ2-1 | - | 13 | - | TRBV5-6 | CASSWTAYNEQFF | TGTGCCAGCAGCTGGACAGCGTACAATGAGCAGTTCTTC
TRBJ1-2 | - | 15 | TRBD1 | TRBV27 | CASSPRTGGRYGYTF | TGTGCCAGCAGTCCCCGGACAGGGGGTCGCTATGGCTACACCTTC
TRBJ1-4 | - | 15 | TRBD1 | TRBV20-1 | CSARPTGVGTEKLFF | TGCAGTGCTAGACCCACAGGGGTAGGGACCGAAAAACTGTTTTTT
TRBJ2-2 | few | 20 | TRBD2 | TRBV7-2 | CASSLSSVRLAGGIPRELFF | TGTGCCAGCAGCTTATCCTCAGTGCGTCTAGCGGGGGGCATCCCCCGGGAGCTGTTTTTT
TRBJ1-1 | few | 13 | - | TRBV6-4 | CASSYTPNTEAFF | TGTGCCAGCAGCTACACCCCGAACACTGAAGCTTTCTTT
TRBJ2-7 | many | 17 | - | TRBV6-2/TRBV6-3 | CASSVRRSRDWEWEQYF | TGTGCCAGCAGCGTAAGACGATCCCGGGACTGGGAGTGGGAGCAGTACTTC
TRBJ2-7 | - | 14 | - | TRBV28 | CASSFYNSPYEQYF | TGTGCCAGCAGTTTTTATAACAGTCCCTACGAGCAGTACTTC
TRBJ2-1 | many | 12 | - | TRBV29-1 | CSVEGTYNEQFF | TGCAGCGTTGAGGGAACCTACAATGAGCAGTTCTTC
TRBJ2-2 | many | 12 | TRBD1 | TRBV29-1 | CSVHRGTGELFF | TGCAGCGTCCACAGGGGAACCGGGGAGCTGTTTTTT
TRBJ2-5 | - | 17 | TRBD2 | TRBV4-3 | CASSQGIQRGGGETQYF | TGCGCCAGCAGCCAAGGGATCCAGCGGGGGGGAGGAGAGACCCAGTACTTC
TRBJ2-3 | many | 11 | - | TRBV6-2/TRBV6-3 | CASGSGDTQYF | TGTGCCAGCGGTAGCGGAGATACGCAGTATTTT
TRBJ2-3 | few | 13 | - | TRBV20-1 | CSARISGTDTQYF | TGCAGTGCTAGAATAAGTGGCACAGATACGCAGTATTTT
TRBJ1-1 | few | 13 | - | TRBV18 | CASSIGQNTEAFF | TGTGCCAGCTCAATTGGACAGAACACTGAAGCTTTCTTT
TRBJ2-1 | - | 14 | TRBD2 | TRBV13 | CASSPGTTNNEQFF | TGTGCCAGCAGCCCCGGGACTACCAACAATGAGCAGTTCTTC
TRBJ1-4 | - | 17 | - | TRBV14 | CASSRLTGDRGGEKLFF | TGTGCCAGCAGCCGCCTGACCGGGGACCGGGGGGGTGAAAAACTGTTTTTT
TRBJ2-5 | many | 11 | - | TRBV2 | CASSIQETQYF | TGTGCCAGCAGTATACAAGAGACCCAGTACTTC
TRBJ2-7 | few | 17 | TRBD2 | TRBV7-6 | CASSLTPAGGDFHEQYF | TGTGCCAGCAGCTTAACCCCAGCGGGGGGTGATTTCCACGAGCAGTACTTC
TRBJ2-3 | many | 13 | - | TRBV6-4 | CASSDSERPAQYF | TGTGCCAGCAGTGACTCTGAGCGGCCTGCGCAGTATTTT